The 8 T cell receptor beta chains reported below all come from one sample, sequenced in a study of PD-1 blockade in classical Hodgkin lymphoma (TCRdb year 2020). What the time point label conveys for this sample: cycle 1 day 1 (C1D1), immediately before nivolumab initiation. All trial patients had relapsed after autologous stem cell transplantation, with cohorts A, B and C differing in prior brentuximab vedotin exposure. Libraries were built with the immunoSEQ multiplex PCR assay. TCRdb provides this immuneACCESS table in a form limited to in-frame rearrangements. Some clones are lacking; in checked studies, under half of them reflect an unresolved V gene, and why the rest are absent is not known. The sample table contains around 10,000 clones; only one count was recorded for about 80% of them. Less than 30% of the sample is held by the ten biggest clonotypes. The specimen was peripheral blood mononuclear cells (PBMCs), collected at baseline. All receptors come from a human donor with classical Hodgkin lymphoma.

The J gene is TRBJ2-2, the V gene TRBV5-1; TRBD1 agrees at 7 bases. Germline values: CDR1 SGHRS, CDR2 YFSETQ. With 1 base clipped from V and 1 base from J, the junction kept 4 bases outside the gene matches. The CDR3 spans 16 residues. The CDR3 sequence is CASSLLRTGNTGELFF. CDR3 DNA sequence: TGCGCCAGCAGCTTGCTGCGGACAGGGAACACCGGGGAGCTGTTTTTT.

The chain carries TRBV2 and TRBJ2-7; TRBD2 might be the D (6 bases). The CDR3 loop spans 15 amino acids. Trimming removed 2 bases at V and 2 bases at J, with 13 bases between. Germline V gives CDR1 SNHLY, CDR2 FYNNEI. In DNA, the CDR3 is TGTGCCAGCAGTGAATCCCGGGACTGGGCCTACGAGCAGTACTTC. It specifies CASSESRDWAYEQYF.

The V call is TRBV15, the J call TRBJ1-4; 7 nucleotides match TRBD1. The V and J ends lost 5 bases and 0 bases, in that order; junction bases with no gene match: 9. The CDR3 is 17 residues long. Germline V gene lookup returns CDR1 LNHNV and CDR2 YYDKDF (reference sequence). CDR3 sequence: CATSGRDSVTTNEKLFF. CDR3 nucleotides: TGTGCCACCAGCGGCCGGGACAGCGTCACAACTAATGAAAAACTGTTTTTT.

The rearrangement links TRBV29-1 to TRBJ2-5, with 10 bases identical to TRBD2. Trimming removed 7 bases from V and 5 bases from J; junction bases left unmatched: 16. The CDR3 extends over 16 amino acids. Germline V gene sequence: CDR1 SQVTM, CDR2 ANQGSEA. The CDR3 reads CSAEVLAGGTGETQYF. The CDR3 DNA is TGCAGCGCCGAGGTCTTAGCGGGAGGCACGGGGGAGACCCAGTACTTC.

The rearrangement uses TRBV28 and TRBJ1-5; tentative D call: TRBD1 (6 bases). V was pared by 8 bases and J by 0 bases, with 14 bases between. Germline CDR1 reads MDHEN; CDR2 reads SYDVKM. The CDR3 length is 15 residues. CDR3 nucleotide sequence: TGTGCCAGCCTGGGTATACAGGGTAGCAATCAGCCCCAGCATTTT. It specifies CASLGIQGSNQPQHF. Using reference TRBV28 and TRBJ1-5 for the parts outside the CDR3, the full variable domain is DVKVTQSSRYLVKRTGEKVFLECVQDMDHENMFWYRQDPGLGLRLIYFSYDVKMKEKGDIPEGYSVSREKKERFSLILESASTNQTSMYLCASLGIQGSNQPQHFGDGTRLSIL.

The chain has TRBV5-1 and TRBJ2-1; no clear D. V lost 1 base and J 4 bases, leaving 12 bases between the germline ends. Germline loops: CDR1 SGHRS, CDR2 YFSETQ. The CDR3 consists of 15 residues. CDR3 sequence (DNA): TGCGCCAGCAGCTTGATAGGCCTTGAGTACAATGAGCAGTTCTTC. Protein product: CASSLIGLEYNEQFF.

The chain couples TRBV18 to TRBJ2-2; D is uncertain. Germline V gene lookup returns CDR1 KGHSH and CDR2 LQKENI. V was shortened by 6 bases and J by 5 bases, with 10 bases between the two germline ends. The CDR3 runs to 13 residues. The CDR3, as DNA: TGTGCCAGCTCCCCGAGGTCGACCGGGGAGCTGTTTTTT. This codes for CASSPRSTGELFF. Filled out from reference TRBV18 and TRBJ2-2, the complete variable domain reads NAGVMQNPRHLVRRRGQEARLRCSPMKGHSHVYWYRQLPEEGLKFMVYLQKENIIDESGMPKERFSAEFPKEGPSILRIQQVVRGDSAAYFCASSPRSTGELFFGEGSRLTVL.

The V call is TRBV5-6, the J call TRBJ1-5; TRBD1 might be the D (5 bases). Germline CDR1 SGHDT, CDR2 YYEEEE. The CDR3 extends over 16 amino acids. Deletions cut 4 bases from V and 6 bases from J, with 20 bases between. CDR3 DNA: TGTGCCAGCAGCGCGGGTGGGGGACTTACAAGTCAGCCCCAGCATTTT. It codes for CASSAGGGLTSQPQHF.